The rows below give T cell receptor beta chains drawn from one sample of a study of cytomegalovirus exposure and HLA in healthy donors. Sequencing used immunoSEQ multiplex PCR; TCRdb keeps in-frame clones, though not all of them. The repertoire consists of under 200,000 clones, with 80% occurring once and the leading ten covering under 7.5%. Specimen: PBMCs. The receptors originated from a man in his forties in good health and CMV-seronegative. The CDR3 runs from the conserved cysteine through the conserved F or W. D genes are given only for firm matches. Clone size, where shown, is once, few, many, or a class for clones that have expanded.

clone size,D gene,CDR3 length,V gene,J gene,CDR3 protein,CDR3 DNA
NA,TRBD1,15,TRBV27,TRBJ1-5,CASRRTGNSNQPQHF,TGTGCCAGCAGAAGGACAGGGAACAGCAATCAGCCCCAGCATTTT
NA,NA,15,TRBV18,TRBJ2-1,CASSPQEGRNNEQFF,TGTGCCAGCTCACCACAGGAGGGCCGGAACAATGAGCAGTTCTTC
NA,NA,14,TRBV7-2,TRBJ1-2,CASSDPREEYGYTF,TGTGCCAGCAGCGATCCCAGGGAAGAGTATGGCTACACCTTC
NA,NA,14,TRBV5-6,TRBJ1-2,CASSPLLANYGYTF,TGTGCCAGCAGCCCCCTTTTAGCTAACTATGGCTACACCTTC
NA,NA,18,TRBV4-3,TRBJ1-2,CASSQEIPGELNNYGYTF,TGCGCCAGCAGCCAAGAAATCCCAGGGGAATTGAATAACTATGGCTACACCTTC
NA,NA,12,TRBV5-1,TRBJ1-1,CASSPETGEAFF,TGCGCCAGCAGCCCAGAGACTGGGGAAGCTTTCTTT
NA,TRBD2,14,TRBV27,TRBJ2-1,CASSPPGRDNEQFF,TGTGCCAGCAGTCCCCCCGGGAGGGACAATGAGCAGTTCTTC
NA,TRBD1,13,TRBV6-5,TRBJ2-7,CASGKQGPYEQYF,TGTGCCAGCGGCAAACAGGGGCCCTACGAGCAGTACTTC
NA,TRBD1,14,TRBV18,TRBJ2-5,CASSDRTGVETQYF,TGTGCCAGCTCAGACAGGACAGGGGTTGAGACCCAGTACTTC
NA,TRBD2,14,TRBV9,TRBJ2-7,CASSSTSGRNEQYF,TGTGCCAGCAGCTCGACTAGCGGGAGGAACGAGCAGTACTTC
NA,NA,13,TRBV15,TRBJ2-7,CATSRDRGREQYF,TGTGCCACCAGCAGAGATAGAGGGAGAGAGCAGTACTTC
NA,NA,13,TRBV7-9,TRBJ2-1,CASIGVNFNEQFF,TGTGCCAGCATAGGAGTTAACTTCAATGAGCAGTTCTTC
NA,NA,14,TRBV7-9,TRBJ1-1,CSSSLVVSYTEAFF,TGTTCCAGCAGCTTAGTAGTCTCCTACACTGAAGCTTTCTTT
few,TRBD2,17,TRBV6-4,TRBJ2-5,CASRGALAGGKQETQYF,TGTGCCAGCAGAGGAGCGCTAGCGGGAGGGAAACAAGAGACCCAGTACTTC
NA,NA,13,TRBV9,TRBJ1-5,CASDPGGDQPQHF,TGTGCCAGCGATCCGGGGGGGGATCAGCCCCAGCATTTT
NA,TRBD1,15,TRBV27,TRBJ2-7,CASSLSRQGAGEQYF,TGTGCCAGCAGTTTATCCCGACAGGGGGCCGGCGAGCAGTACTTC
NA,NA,14,TRBV6-5,TRBJ2-7,CASRMGRTTYEQYF,TGTGCCAGCAGGATGGGACGGACTACCTACGAGCAGTACTTC
NA,NA,16,TRBV7-2,TRBJ1-6,CASSLAVPGHQSDLHF,TGTGCCAGCAGCTTAGCAGTGCCGGGACACCAGTCGGACCTCCACTTT
NA,TRBD1,14,TRBV10-3,TRBJ2-7,CAACGGQGIYEQYF,TGTGCCGCTTGTGGGGGACAGGGCATCTACGAGCAGTACTTC
NA,TRBD1,15,TRBV27,TRBJ1-1,CASSPLTGLNTEAFF,TGTGCCAGCAGCCCCTTGACAGGGCTGAACACTGAAGCTTTCTTT
NA,TRBD2,20,TRBV30,TRBJ2-2,CAWSVSGAGWTSGRSGELFF,TGTGCCTGGAGTGTATCCGGGGCAGGGTGGACTAGCGGGAGGTCCGGGGAGCTGTTTTTT
NA,NA,14,TRBV6-1,TRBJ2-5,CALNPGVGGETQYF,TGTGCTTTAAACCCGGGAGTGGGCGGAGAGACCCAGTACTTC
NA,NA,13,TRBV9,TRBJ1-1,CASSVDINTEAFF,TGTGCCAGCAGCGTAGACATTAACACTGAAGCTTTCTTT
NA,TRBD1,13,TRBV10-3,TRBJ1-1,CAISSTGRTEAFF,TGTGCCATCAGCTCGACAGGGAGAACTGAAGCTTTCTTT
NA,NA,13,TRBV9,TRBJ2-5,CASSVDYGETQYF,TGTGCCAGCAGCGTAGATTACGGGGAGACCCAGTACTTC
NA,TRBD2,20,TRBV9,TRBJ2-2,CASSVGRSGLAEENTGELFF,TGTGCCAGCAGCGTAGGGAGGTCGGGACTAGCGGAGGAGAACACCGGGGAGCTGTTTTTT
few,NA,15,TRBV5-4,TRBJ2-7,CATHVAGTTPYEQYF,TGTGCCACCCACGTTGCCGGGACAACCCCCTACGAGCAGTACTTC
once,NA,14,TRBV9,TRBJ1-2,CASSSRPGSYGYTF,TGTGCCAGCAGCTCCCGCCCGGGATCCTATGGCTACACCTTC
NA,NA,13,TRBV10-3,TRBJ2-2,CAMALQNTGELFF,TGTGCCATGGCCCTCCAGAACACCGGGGAGCTGTTTTTT
NA,NA,14,TRBV11-3,TRBJ1-5,CASSLYRVNQPQHF,TGTGCCAGCAGCTTATACAGGGTTAATCAGCCCCAGCATTTT
NA,NA,14,TRBV11-2,TRBJ2-1,CASSLDRERNEQFF,TGTGCCAGCAGCTTAGATCGGGAGAGGAATGAGCAGTTCTTC
NA,NA,11,TRBV20-1,TRBJ2-5,CSARGRETQYF,TGCAGTGCTAGAGGGCGGGAGACCCAGTACTTC
once,TRBD1,19,TRBV7-2,TRBJ2-3,CASSSPSHRGTSSPDTQYF,TGTGCCAGCAGCTCGCCCTCGCACAGGGGTACGTCGTCTCCAGATACGCAGTATTTT
NA,TRBD1,20,TRBV9,TRBJ2-5,CASSVTGTGDPSARKETQYF,TGTGCCAGCAGCGTGACCGGGACAGGGGATCCTAGCGCGAGGAAAGAGACCCAGTACTTC
NA,NA,12,TRBV25-1,TRBJ1-1,CASSDRNTEAFF,TGTGCCAGCAGTGACAGGAACACTGAAGCTTTCTTT
NA,TRBD1,15,TRBV19,TRBJ2-7,CASSSPTGGSYEQYF,TGTGCCAGTAGTTCCCCGACAGGGGGGTCCTACGAGCAGTACTTC
NA,TRBD1,13,TRBV19,TRBJ1-1,CASSGQGGTEAFF,TGTGCCAGTTCGGGACAGGGGGGCACTGAAGCTTTCTTT
NA,NA,13,TRBV5-1,TRBJ2-7,CASSLFRGYEQYF,TGCGCCAGCAGCTTGTTCCGGGGGTACGAGCAGTACTTC